These T cell receptor beta chains were read from a single sample in a study of blood T cells in healthy people across ages. TCRdb re-analysed the 5' RACE reads in MiXCR, keeping a single row per CDR3 protein. The sample yields approximately 320,000 distinct CDR3 sequences, around 30% seen once. Source material: blood. The receptors stem from a woman aged 65 to 85 in good health. The CDR3 runs from the conserved cysteine through the conserved F or W. Each record gives: D gene, J gene, clone size, V gene, CDR3 DNA, CDR3 protein. D genes are given only for firm matches. Size is stated for part of the rows, as once, few or many counts, or as a class when the clone is expanded.

>TRBD2|TRBJ2-3|few|TRBV2
TGTGCCAGCAGAGGAAGGCTAGCGGGAGCCCACACAGATACGCAGTATTTT
CASRGRLAGAHTDTQYF
>-|TRBJ2-7|-|TRBV18
TGTGCCGGCTCACCACAGGGTAGCTTCTACGAGCAGTACTTC
CAGSPQGSFYEQYF
>TRBD2|TRBJ2-7|few|TRBV20-1
TGCAGTGCTACCCGGACTAGCCACGAGCAGTACTTC
CSATRTSHEQYF
>TRBD2|TRBJ2-1|few|TRBV7-9
TGTGCCAGCAGCTTAGCACTAGCGGGAAATAATGAGCAGTTCTTC
CASSLALAGNNEQFF
>-|TRBJ2-7|many|TRBV6-2/TRBV6-3
TGTGCCAGCAGTCAGAGAGGGTCCCTTTCCTACGAGCAGTACTTC
CASSQRGSLSYEQYF
>-|TRBJ1-1|few|TRBV29-1
TGCAGCGTTGCAGGGGATCGATCCACTGAAGCTTTCTTT
CSVAGDRSTEAFF
>-|TRBJ2-5|-|TRBV5-5
TGTGCCAGCAGCTTGGCACCAGGGGCTCGGGAGACCCAGTACTTC
CASSLAPGARETQYF
>-|TRBJ1-2|once|TRBV20-1
TGCAGTGCTAGACCACCTGGGAAGGCGACATATGGCTACACCTTC
CSARPPGKATYGYTF
>-|TRBJ1-4|many|TRBV20-1
TGCAGTGCCCGTATATCGGGATCTAATGAAAAACTGTTTTTT
CSARISGSNEKLFF
>TRBD2|TRBJ2-2|-|TRBV7-8
TGTGCCAGCGGCTGGGGGGGAGCGTGGGGGGAGCTGTTTTTT
CASGWGGAWGELFF
>-|TRBJ2-7|few|TRBV27
TGTGCCAGCAGTTTCCTGGGATCGGGGAAGGATTCCTACGAGCAGTACTTC
CASSFLGSGKDSYEQYF
>TRBD2|TRBJ2-2|few|TRBV29-1
TGCAGCGTTCGGACTAGCGGCCACACCGGGGAGCTGTTTTTT
CSVRTSGHTGELFF
>-|TRBJ1-5|few|TRBV13
TGTGCCAGCAGCTACCTAAGACCCCTAGCAGGGACTGGCAATCACCCCCAGCATTTT
CASSYLRPLAGTGNHPQHF
>-|TRBJ1-5|-|TRBV19
TGTGCCAGTAGTAGGGTCCTCAATCAGCCCCAGCATTTT
CASSRVLNQPQHF
>-|TRBJ2-2|-|TRBV6-5
TGTGCCAGCAGTTATATTTTGGGCAGGCCGAACACCGGGGAGCTGTTTTTT
CASSYILGRPNTGELFF
>TRBD1|TRBJ2-7|-|TRBV2
TGTGCCAGCAGTGAGGGACAGGGTCTCTCCGAGCAGTACTTC
CASSEGQGLSEQYF
>-|TRBJ1-2|-|TRBV7-2
TGTGCCAGCAGCTTAGATAACTCCTACTATGGCTACACCTTC
CASSLDNSYYGYTF
>-|TRBJ2-7|few|TRBV20-1
TGCAGTGCTAATCCGGGCCAGGGAGTCGAGCAGTACTTC
CSANPGQGVEQYF
>-|TRBJ2-3|-|TRBV20-1
TGCAGTGCTAGGGCGAGCACAGATACGCAGTATTTT
CSARASTDTQYF
>-|TRBJ2-7|many|TRBV10-3
TGTGCCATCAGTGACAGTAGAAGCTCCTACGAGCAGTACTTC
CAISDSRSSYEQYF
>TRBD1|TRBJ1-4|-|TRBV5-1
TGCGCCAGCAGATTCACAGGGGATGCCGAAAAACTGTTTTTT
CASRFTGDAEKLFF
>-|TRBJ1-2|few|TRBV7-2
TGTGCCAGCAGCTTAGTTGAAGGGCGTGGGGAGGGTGGCTACACCTTC
CASSLVEGRGEGGYTF
>-|TRBJ1-2|once|TRBV27
TGTGCCAGCAGTATCAGGGCTGGGGGCTATGGCTACACCTTC
CASSIRAGGYGYTF
>-|TRBJ2-1|many|TRBV28
TGTGCCAGCAGTACACAAGGGGGGTCAGCCTACAATGAGCAGTTCTTC
CASSTQGGSAYNEQFF
>TRBD1|TRBJ2-7|few|TRBV28
TGTGCCAGCAGTTCCCGGGACAGGGGTACCTACGAGCAGTACTTC
CASSSRDRGTYEQYF
>-|TRBJ1-1|-|TRBV18
TGTGCCAGCTCCTCGGCCCCGAACACTGAAGCTTTCTTT
CASSSAPNTEAFF
>-|TRBJ2-1|few|TRBV29-1
TGCAGCAAAGCGATGGGGGCAGGCAATGAGCAGTTCTTC
CSKAMGAGNEQFF
>-|TRBJ1-1|-|TRBV7-9
TGTGCCAGCAGCTCCCCCCGTTCAGTAGCCACTGAAGCTTTCTTT
CASSSPRSVATEAFF
>TRBD2|TRBJ2-5|few|TRBV20-1
TGCAGTGCTAGATCACTAGCGGGAGTAGGAGAGACCCAGTACTTC
CSARSLAGVGETQYF
>-|TRBJ2-1|few|TRBV20-1
TGCAGTGCTAGGTCTGGCTTCGGAGGCAATGAGCAGTTCTTC
CSARSGFGGNEQFF
>TRBD1|TRBJ2-5|many|TRBV12-3/TRBV12-4
TGTGCCAGCAGTTTCGGACAGGGGAGAGAGACCCAGTACTTC
CASSFGQGRETQYF
>TRBD1|TRBJ2-7|-|TRBV7-2
TGTGCCAGCAGCTTAGGACAGGGGGCAATGGACGAGCAGTACTTC
CASSLGQGAMDEQYF
>TRBD1|TRBJ2-2|few|TRBV7-8
TGTGCCAGCAGCCCTGGACAGGGGGCCGGGGAGCTGTTTTTT
CASSPGQGAGELFF
>-|TRBJ1-1|-|TRBV12-3/TRBV12-4
TGTGCCAGCAGTTCTCGGGGGACACTTGAAGCTTTCTTT
CASSSRGTLEAFF
>-|TRBJ2-3|few|TRBV11-2
TGTGCCAGCAGTAAGGCGGTTAGCACAGATACGCAGTATTTT
CASSKAVSTDTQYF
>-|TRBJ2-3|-|TRBV29-1
TGCAGCGTTGTAGGGCAGGGGCTGACAGATACGCAGTATTTT
CSVVGQGLTDTQYF
>TRBD2|TRBJ2-2|-|TRBV7-9
TGTGTCAGCAGCTTATTAGCGGGAGGCGAGACCGGGGAGCTGTTTTTT
CVSSLLAGGETGELFF
>TRBD1|TRBJ1-2|-|TRBV12-3/TRBV12-4
TGTGCCAGCAGTTCGACAGGGGGCCGCTACACCTTC
CASSSTGGRYTF
>-|TRBJ1-5|-|TRBV6-2/TRBV6-3
TGTGCCAGCAGAGGGTCCTTAAATCAGCCCCAGCATTTT
CASRGSLNQPQHF
>TRBD1|TRBJ2-1|-|TRBV29-1
TGCAGCGTTGAAGGGGGGCGAGGACAGGGGGCTCACAATGAGCAGTTCTTC
CSVEGGRGQGAHNEQFF
>-|TRBJ1-5|few|TRBV3-1
TGTGCCAGCAGCCAAGGGGACCTACCCCAGCCCCAGCATTTT
CASSQGDLPQPQHF
>TRBD1|TRBJ1-4|few|TRBV4-2
TGTGCCAGCAGCCAGGAGGACAGGATTAATGAAAAACTGTTTTTT
CASSQEDRINEKLFF
>TRBD2|TRBJ2-2|-|TRBV28
TGTGCCAGCAGTCTACGGACTAGCGGGAGTTTCACCGGGGAGCTGTTTTTT
CASSLRTSGSFTGELFF
>-|TRBJ2-5|-|TRBV15
TGTGCCACCAGCAGAGCTTCTGGGGATCAAGAGACCCAGTACTTC
CATSRASGDQETQYF
>-|TRBJ2-1|-|TRBV4-3
TGCGCCAGCAGCCTGCGCGTATCGGGGCCCTACAATGAGCAGTTCTTC
CASSLRVSGPYNEQFF
>TRBD2|TRBJ2-7|few|TRBV6-1
TGTGCCAGCAGTGACAAGGGACTAGCGGTATACGAGCAGTACTTC
CASSDKGLAVYEQYF
>TRBD1|TRBJ2-7|few|TRBV3-1
TGTGCCAGCAGCCTTAAAAGGGGACAGGCCTACGAGCAGTACTTC
CASSLKRGQAYEQYF
>-|TRBJ2-7|-|TRBV7-9
TGTGCCAGCAGCCTCGGGGGCATTAAGGACGAGCAGTACTTC
CASSLGGIKDEQYF
>-|TRBJ1-1|-|TRBV11-2
TGTGCCAGCAGCTTAGACGGCAGGGACACTGAAGCTTTCTTT
CASSLDGRDTEAFF
>-|TRBJ2-5|-|TRBV9
TGTGCCAGCAGCGTCGGAAAGGAAGAGACCCAGTACTTC
CASSVGKEETQYF
>TRBD2|TRBJ2-1|once|TRBV10-3
TGTGCCATCAGTAGGATAGCGGGAGATGAGCAGTTCTTC
CAISRIAGDEQFF
>-|TRBJ2-6|-|TRBV7-2
TGTGCCAGCAGCCTATTCCCTGGGGCCAACGTCCTGACTTTC
CASSLFPGANVLTF
>-|TRBJ2-7|-|TRBV7-9
TGTGCCAGCAGCTTAGCACGGGACGAGCAGTACTTC
CASSLARDEQYF
>-|TRBJ1-1|many|TRBV6-1
TGTGCCAGCAGGGTGAACACTGAAGCTTTCTTT
CASRVNTEAFF
>-|TRBJ2-7|-|TRBV7-9
TGTGCCAGCAGTTTACAGGGTACAGATACCTACGAGCAGTACTTC
CASSLQGTDTYEQYF
>TRBD1|TRBJ1-2|few|TRBV28
TGTGCCAGCAGTTTATTGGGACAGGGGCGCGGCTACACCTTC
CASSLLGQGRGYTF
>-|TRBJ1-2|few|TRBV10-3
TGTGCCATCAGAATCGCAGACGGGAGCCTATATGGCTACACCTTC
CAIRIADGSLYGYTF
>-|TRBJ2-7|many|TRBV20-1
TGCAGTCCCCTAAAGTCCCCATACGAGCAGTACTTC
CSPLKSPYEQYF